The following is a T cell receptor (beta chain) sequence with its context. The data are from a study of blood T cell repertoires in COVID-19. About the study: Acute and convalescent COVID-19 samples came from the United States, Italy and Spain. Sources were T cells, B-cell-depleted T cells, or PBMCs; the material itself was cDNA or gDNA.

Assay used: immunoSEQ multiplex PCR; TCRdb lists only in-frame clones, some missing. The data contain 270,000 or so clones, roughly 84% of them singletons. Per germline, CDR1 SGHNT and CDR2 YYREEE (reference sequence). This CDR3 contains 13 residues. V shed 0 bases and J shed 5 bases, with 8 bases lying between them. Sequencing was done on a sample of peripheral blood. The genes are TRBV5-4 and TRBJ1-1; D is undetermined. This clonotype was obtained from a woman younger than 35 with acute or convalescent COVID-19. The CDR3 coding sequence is TGTGCCAGCAGCTTGGATCCGGGAACTGAAGCTTTCTTT. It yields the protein CASSLDPGTEAFF. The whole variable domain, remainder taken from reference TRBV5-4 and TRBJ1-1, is ETGVTQSPTHLIKTRGQQVTLRCSSQSGHNTVSWYQQALGQGPQFIFQYYREEENGRGNFPPRFSGLQFPNYSSELNVNALELDDSALYLCASSLDPGTEAFFGQGTRLTVV.